This entry is about one T cell receptor beta chain. This clonotype has at least ten counts. Which antigen it targets is not known. No base quality values were provided; no much bigger clone lies one nucleotide off. Instrument used: Illumina HiSeq 1500. In-frame beta chains were kept once TCRdb had trimmed the public reads at Q25 with fastp and called clones with MiXCR. Records with the same CDR3 protein are collapsed into one entry carrying the most frequent genes and DNA. The sample table records around 630,000 distinct CDR3 sequences; roughly a quarter of these occur just once. Clones ranked in the top ten supply around 8% of the sample. This sample stems from a study of T cell repertoires in cytomegalovirus infection (dated by TCRdb to the late 2010s). Context from the whole study: Because public TCR beta signatures pointed to carriage of CMV infection together with the matching HLA type, the HLA type of each donor mattered for the analysis.

Broad study findings and their caveats: In both this cohort and an independent cohort of 352 donors, the cumulative frequency of public TCR beta family members distinguished carriers of CMV infection plus the relevant HLA type. The ex vivo response was dominated by HLA-C-restricted CMV-specific TCR beta clonotypes, and the single most frequent clonotype in two of eight donors was supplied by these HLA-C-restricted clonotypes.

The source material was CD8+ T cells from PBMCs. This TCR was sampled from a human donor in good health (CMV status not recorded). Some clones in this sample may be carry-over from other donors' samples.

The bases read TGTGCCAGCAGCCATTATAGGGGGGCCACCGGGGAGCTGTTTTTT. Its product reads: CASSHYRGATGELFF. Rearrangement joined TRBV7-3 to TRBJ2-2; the D element might be TRBD1 or TRBD2, as each aligns at 6 bases. CDR1 and CDR2 (SGHTA, FQGTGA) derive from the germline V gene. The CDR3 has 15 amino acids, counting the end cysteine and phenylalanine. Just CDR3 DNA is preserved here, 45 bases in frame from base 1. V drops 5 bases and J drops 4 bases, leaving 14 bases in between.